The 30 T cell receptor beta chains below come from one sample, sequenced in a study of vaccination and CD4 T cells after COVID-19. Treatment meaning: roughly ten-day PBMC culture with coronavirus spike peptide pools or control peptides (ViraFEST assay). These receptors' targets are unknown. The study sequenced cultured CD4+ T cell DNA using the Oncomine TCR Beta short-read assay. TCRdb passed the PCR reads through MiXCR, listing each CDR3 protein once. The sample lists more than 15,000 distinct CDR3 sequences; 44% were seen once. Sample: CD4+ T cells from blood, cultured in vitro. These receptors were obtained from a human donor who had recovered from COVID-19.

This rearrangement joins TRBV2 to TRBJ1-5; 10 bases align to TRBD1. Germline V gene sequence: CDR1 SNHLY, CDR2 FYNNEI. The CDR3 runs 15 residues. V dropped 2 bases and J dropped 6; count of bases not matched to a gene: 4. CDR3 residues: CASSESTGGSQPQHF. In DNA, the CDR3 is TGTGCCAGCAGTGAATCGACAGGGGGCAGTCAGCCCCAGCATTTT.

A few counts support this clonotype. The chain uses TRBV27 and TRBJ1-2; D is uncertain. Trimming removed 3 bases at V and 0 bases at J, with 8 bases between. Germline CDR1 is MNHEY and CDR2 is SMNVEV (reference sequence). The CDR3 runs 14 residues. CDR3 residues: CASSFSRSNYGYTF. The CDR3 DNA reads as TGTGCCAGCAGTTTTTCCCGATCTAACTATGGCTACACCTTC.

J is TRBJ2-7 and V is TRBV7-2, with D unclear. In germline, CDR1 is SGHTA, CDR2 FQGNSA. Trimming took off 3 bases at V and 2 bases at J, with 8 bases between the two ends. CDR3 length: 13 residues. The CDR3 loop is CASSFGKPYEQYF. The CDR3 nucleotides are TGTGCCAGCAGCTTCGGAAAACCCTACGAGCAGTACTTC.

J is TRBJ2-2 and V is TRBV19; no reliable D call. The V gene's germline CDR1 is LNHDA and CDR2 SQIVND (reference sequence). CDR3 length: 14 residues. V was clipped by 7 bases and J by 6 bases, with 15 bases between them. The CDR3 bases are TGTGCCAGTATTAGTGAGCCGACCTCCGGGGAGCTGTTTTTT. Encoded protein: CASISEPTSGELFF.

This chain links TRBV28 with TRBJ2-1, with D unresolved. The V end was cut by 0 bases, the J end by 10 bases, with 4 bases between. Germline assignment: CDR1 MDHEN and CDR2 SYDVKM. The CDR3 has 11 amino acids. CDR3 DNA sequence: TGTGCCAGCAGTTTATGGGGGGAGCAGTTCTTC. Translated: CASSLWGEQFF.

This clonotype was observed a few times. The chain joins TRBV19 to TRBJ2-5; no clear D gene. The CDR3 sequence is 14 residues long. Germline CDR1 LNHDA, CDR2 SQIVND (reference sequence). Trimming removed 4 bases from V and 5 bases from J, with 14 bases in between. CDR3 nucleotides: TGTGCCAGTAGTACCCGACACCTTCGGGAGACCCAGTACTTC. Translating it yields CASSTRHLRETQYF.

The J gene is TRBJ1-6, the V gene TRBV5-6, with a tentative D call TRBD1 (5 bases). The germline V gene has CDR1 SGHDT and CDR2 YYEEEE. This CDR3 has 15 amino acids. Trimming removed 2 bases at V and 5 bases at J, with 11 bases between. CDR3 loop: CASSFLGGDNSPLHF. DNA of the CDR3: TGTGCCAGCAGCTTTCTCGGGGGGGATAATTCACCCCTCCACTTT.

In its sample, this clonotype was seen a few times. This chain connects TRBV10-3 to TRBJ2-2; D perhaps matches TRBD2 (5 bases). Germline V gene data show CDR1 as ENHRY and CDR2 as SYGVKD. This CDR3 contains 15 residues. The ends were cut back, 4 bases at V and 0 bases at J, with 9 bases in the middle. CDR3 nucleotide sequence: TGTGCCATCAGTGCTCGGGAAGCGAACACCGGGGAGCTGTTTTTT. This encodes CAISAREANTGELFF.

This clonotype was detected only a few times. This sequence joins TRBV19 and TRBJ1-6, with 7 bases that match TRBD1. V gave up 6 bases and J gave up 5 bases; unmatched junction bases: 10. From germline, CDR1 is LNHDA and CDR2 SQIVND (reference sequence). CDR3 length: 16 amino acids. The CDR3 DNA reads TGTGCCAGTAGGGGACAGCAGCTTACCAATAATTCACCCCTCCACTTT. As protein: CASRGQQLTNNSPLHF.

The V and J genes are TRBV24-1 and TRBJ1-5; D perhaps matches TRBD1 (5 bases). The CDR3 spans 15 residues. Germline V lookup: CDR1 KGHDR, CDR2 SFDVKD. Trimming removed 4 bases from V and 1 base from J, with 10 bases in between. The CDR3 DNA is TGTGCCACCAGTGAGGGACGGACAAGCAATCAGCCCCAGCATTTT. This encodes CATSEGRTSNQPQHF.

In its sample, this clonotype was seen a few times. This rearrangement joins TRBV10-2 to TRBJ1-2, with D uncertain. Looked up from germline, CDR1 is WSHSY and CDR2 is SAAADI. Trimming removed 3 bases at V and 1 base at J, with 6 bases between. The CDR3 has 13 residues. For the CDR3, the DNA is TGCGCCAGCAGTGACCAGTTTAACTATGGCTACACCTTC. Its translation is CASSDQFNYGYTF.

The chain links TRBV7-2 to TRBJ2-2; D is ambiguous. Germline CDR1 and CDR2: SGHTA and FQGNSA. The CDR3 contains 15 residues. V shed 0 bases and J shed 3 bases, with 8 bases lying between them. The CDR3 nucleotides read TGTGCCAGCAGCTTAGCGGGGATATACACCGGGGAGCTGTTTTTT. It yields the protein CASSLAGIYTGELFF.

V and J are TRBV28 and TRBJ2-5; D uncertain. The germline V gene encodes CDR1 MDHEN and CDR2 SYDVKM. CDR3 length: 16 residues. Trimming stripped 5 bases from V and 3 bases from J, with 19 bases between. CDR3 coding DNA: TGTGCCAGCAGTCTTAGACGGACCGGGTTTAAAGAGACCCAGTACTTC. It encodes CASSLRRTGFKETQYF.

The chain links TRBV6-1 to TRBJ2-1; 12 nucleotides agree with TRBD2. The CDR3 sequence is 15 residues long. V was clipped by 6 bases and J by 10 bases; unmatched bases: 10. Germline values: CDR1 MNHNS, CDR2 SASEGT. The CDR3, as DNA: TGTGCCAGCAGCCGGAGACTAGCGGGAGAGGGGGAGCAGTTCTTC. Translating gives CASSRRLAGEGEQFF.

The chain combines TRBV5-4 with TRBJ2-5, with a possible D match to TRBD1 (7 bases). The CDR3 is made up of 16 amino acids. Looked up from germline, CDR1 is SGHNT and CDR2 is YYREEE (reference sequence). The V and J ends lost 2 bases and 5 bases respectively, with 19 bases between them. The CDR3: CASSFGGTSGGETQYF. Written as DNA, the CDR3 is TGTGCCAGCAGCTTCGGCGGCACCTCAGGGGGGGAGACCCAGTACTTC. Complete variable domain (other parts from reference TRBV5-4 and TRBJ2-5): ETGVTQSPTHLIKTRGQQVTLRCSSQSGHNTVSWYQQALGQGPQFIFQYYREEENGRGNFPPRFSGLQFPNYSSELNVNALELDDSALYLCASSFGGTSGGETQYFGPGTRLLVL.

V is TRBV25-1 and J is TRBJ2-6, with 9 positions matching TRBD2. This CDR3 contains 15 residues. Germline V gene lookup returns CDR1 MGHDK and CDR2 SYGVNS. V gave up 0 bases and J gave up 8 bases; unmatched junction bases: 2. The CDR3 region is CASSEYSGSSNVLTF. DNA for the CDR3: TGTGCCAGCAGTGAATATAGCGGGAGTTCCAACGTCCTGACTTTC.

The chain employs TRBV7-2 and TRBJ2-7, with TRBD1 as a possible D gene (5 bases). Per germline, CDR1 SGHTA and CDR2 FQGNSA. Trimming left V 5 bases short and J 5 bases short, with 19 bases between. The CDR3 loop spans 15 amino acids. The CDR3 sequence: CASSPFPQGRDEQYF. The CDR3 coding sequence is TGTGCCAGCAGCCCCTTTCCCCAGGGCCGCGACGAGCAGTACTTC.

The rearrangement uses TRBV7-6 and TRBJ1-1; possible D gene TRBD1, 6 bases. Germline values: CDR1 SGHVS, CDR2 FNYEAQ. The CDR3 extends over 15 amino acids. The germline V and J ends were trimmed by 2 bases and 1 base, with 11 bases remaining between them. CDR3 bases: TGTGCCAGCAGCTTAATTTCAGGGGCGAACACTGAAGCTTTCTTT. This encodes CASSLISGANTEAFF.

The gene calls are TRBV10-3 and TRBJ2-7; TRBD1 agrees at 9 bases. The CDR3 is made up of 13 amino acids. J gave up 6 bases and V 7 bases, and 7 bases lay outside the gene matches. From germline, CDR1 is ENHRY and CDR2 SYGVKD. DNA of the CDR3: TGTGCCATCATGTTGGAGGACAGGGGCGAGCAGTACTTC. It specifies CAIMLEDRGEQYF.

This clonotype showed up just a few times. The V and J genes are TRBV2 and TRBJ2-7; D uncertain. Trimming cost V 8 bases and J 2 bases, with 10 bases left between them. CDR3 length: 12 residues. Germline values: CDR1 SNHLY, CDR2 FYNNEI. The CDR3 DNA follows: TGTGCCAGCTCAACGGATACCTACGAGCAGTACTTC. Encoded protein: CASSTDTYEQYF.

This chain links TRBV14 with TRBJ2-1; D might be TRBD1 or TRBD2, each matching 5 bases. The germline CDR1 and CDR2 sequences are SGHDN and FVKESK. The V gene lost 9 bases and the J gene lost 13 bases, with 22 bases spanning the gap. CDR3 length: 13 residues. The CDR3 sequence: CASQPGAGLPQFF. The CDR3 DNA reads as TGTGCCAGTCAACCCGGGGCAGGCCTACCTCAGTTCTTC.

This clonotype was detected only a few times. This chain connects TRBV20-1 to TRBJ1-3; 7 bases agree with TRBD1. Losses at the gene ends were 3 bases for V and 4 bases for J; bases not matched to a gene: 6. The CDR3 consists of 14 residues. In germline, CDR1 is DFQATT, CDR2 SNEGSKA (reference sequence). CDR3 sequence: CSASAGTVGNTIYF. For the CDR3, the DNA is TGCAGTGCTAGTGCCGGGACAGTCGGAAACACCATATATTTT.

V gene TRBV7-9 combines with J gene TRBJ2-7; the D gene could be TRBD1 or TRBD2 (6 bases each). Germline V CDR1 and CDR2: SEHNR, FQNEAQ (reference sequence). CDR3 length: 15 residues. Trimming pared 5 bases from V and 2 bases from J, leaving 16 bases between. As DNA, the CDR3 is TGTGCCAGCAGCACCACGGGCGGGACAACCTACGAGCAGTACTTC. Translating it yields CASSTTGGTTYEQYF.

This clonotype was picked up one time. The chain combines TRBV20-1 with TRBJ1-1; the D gene is possibly TRBD1 (5 bases). The CDR3 is made up of 12 amino acids. V lost 6 bases, J lost 3 bases, and 11 bases lay in between. Germline V gene sequence: CDR1 DFQATT, CDR2 SNEGSKA (reference sequence). CDR3 residues: CSARRGDTEAFF. Here the CDR3 DNA reads TGCAGTGCCCGCCGGGGGGACACTGAAGCTTTCTTT.

The J gene is TRBJ1-1, the V gene TRBV6-2 or TRBV6-3; D not certain. The V end was cut by 2 bases, the J end by 1 base, with 8 bases between. CDR3 length equals 14 residues. CDR1 is MNHEY, CDR2 SVGEGT, per germline. This chain's CDR3 is CASSYRVGNTEAFF. The DNA of the CDR3 is TGTGCCAGCAGTTACCGGGTAGGGAACACTGAAGCTTTCTTT.

This sequence joins TRBV4-2 and TRBJ2-7; no definite D call. CDR3 length: 14 amino acids. Germline loops: CDR1 LGHNA, CDR2 YNFKEQ. The ends were cut back, 0 bases at V and 4 bases at J, with 10 bases in the middle. CDR3 sequence reads: CASSQDVDSYEQYF. CDR3 DNA sequence: TGTGCCAGCAGCCAAGATGTCGACTCTTACGAGCAGTACTTC.

In this sample, this clonotype turned up a few times. This chain links TRBV7-9 with TRBJ1-2; no definite D call. Per the germline V gene, CDR1 is SEHNR and CDR2 is FQNEAQ (reference sequence). V was cut by 1 base and J by 4 bases, with 4 bases left in between. This CDR3 is built from 12 residues. CDR3 amino acids: CASSLGTYGYTF. The CDR3 bases are TGTGCCAGCAGCTTAGGAACCTATGGCTACACCTTC.

V usage is TRBV28 and J usage is TRBJ1-5; 8 bases fit TRBD1. This CDR3 has 15 amino acids. Trimming removed 3 bases from V and 7 bases from J; junction bases left unmatched: 8. CDR1 and CDR2 (germline): MDHEN, SYDVKM. CDR3 sequence (DNA): TGTGCCAGCAGTTTTTCCCGGGCAGGGGGCCAGCCCCAGCATTTT. Amino acids: CASSFSRAGGQPQHF.

The chain uses TRBV29-1 and TRBJ2-5; 16 bases align to TRBD2. Germline CDR1 reads SQVTM; CDR2 reads ANQGSEA. Losses at the gene ends were 3 bases for V and 5 bases for J; bases not matched to a gene: 6. This CDR3 is 16 amino acids long. DNA of the CDR3: TGCAGCGTTGAGGGGACTAGCGGGAGGGCCTTCGAGACCCAGTACTTC. Translating it yields CSVEGTSGRAFETQYF.

The chain combines TRBV12-3 or TRBV12-4 with TRBJ2-1; 9 nucleotides line up with TRBD2. After removal of 2 bases from V and 8 bases from J, the junction contained 7 bases not matched to a gene. The CDR3 consists of 15 residues. The CDR3 DNA follows: TGTGCCAGCAGTTTAAGTAGCGGGAGTGGGGATGAGCAGTTCTTC. As protein: CASSLSSGSGDEQFF.